The sequence of this TCR beta chain was determined in a study of cytomegalovirus exposure and HLA in healthy donors. Overall study: Most donors, around 81% of roughly 400 genotyped, fell in the Caucasian-associated ancestry cluster.

The trim removed 3 bases at V and 6 bases at J, leaving 7 bases unmatched. Germline assignment: CDR1 SNHLY and CDR2 FYNNEI. The CDR3 is 14 amino acids. Primers for the PCR totalled 60 Vbeta and 13 Jbeta. The table came from immunoSEQ multiplex PCR; TCRdb's copy has only in-frame clones and leaves some out. This table has over 95,000 clones, 74% appearing once. Study-level findings and limits: There were about 160 TCR beta chains listed as cytomegalovirus-associated. Presence/absence analyses assumed roughly uniform sequencing depth across donors.

This clone was detected a few times. Its specificity is unknown. This TCR was sampled from a human donor in good health. Material: PBMCs. This sequence joins TRBV2 and TRBJ2-7, with 8 bases fitting TRBD1. CDR3 in DNA: TGTGCCAGCAGTGAGGAACAGGGGGTATCCGAGCAGTACTTC. Protein: CASSEEQGVSEQYF.